The clone carrying this T cell receptor beta chain was detected many times. Antigen unknown. A second PCR, run for about 7 to 11 cycles, used a sample-barcoded 5' primer plus a J-beta primer mix. TCRdb re-analysed the 5' RACE reads in MiXCR, keeping a single row per CDR3 protein. The sample consists of more than 800,000 distinct CDR3 sequences, 25% to 30% of them appearing once. This sample was taken from a study of blood T cells in healthy people across ages. General observations from the study: The fall in TCR beta diversity per million T cells was roughly linear with age.

Unmatched junction bases numbered 7, after V lost 4 bases and J lost 3 bases. The length of the CDR3 is 15 residues. The germline V gene encodes CDR1 DFQATT and CDR2 SNEGSKA (reference sequence). All donors came from Russia, were Caucasian and healthy, and spanned ages 6 to 90. Material: blood. This TCR came from a woman aged 80 or older in good health. The chain is built from TRBV20-1 and TRBJ2-3; 10 bases align to TRBD1. As DNA, the CDR3 is TGCAGTGCTATAAAAAGACAGGGGGCTACAGATACGCAGTATTTT. It specifies CSAIKRQGATDTQYF.